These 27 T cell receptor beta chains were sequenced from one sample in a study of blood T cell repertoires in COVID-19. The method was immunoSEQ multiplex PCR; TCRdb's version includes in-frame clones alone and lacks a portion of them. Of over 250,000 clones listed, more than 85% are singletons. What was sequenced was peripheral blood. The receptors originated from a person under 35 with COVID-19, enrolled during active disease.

The CDR3 nucleotides read TGTGCCAGCAGCTTGGTGGGAGCCGGCACAGATACGCAGTATTTT. Residues: CASSLVGAGTDTQYF. This chain connects TRBV5-6 to TRBJ2-3; possibly TRBD2 for D (5 bases). V was cut by 0 bases and J by 1 base, with 9 bases left in between. There are 15 residues in the CDR3. The germline gives CDR1 SGHDT, CDR2 YYEEEE.

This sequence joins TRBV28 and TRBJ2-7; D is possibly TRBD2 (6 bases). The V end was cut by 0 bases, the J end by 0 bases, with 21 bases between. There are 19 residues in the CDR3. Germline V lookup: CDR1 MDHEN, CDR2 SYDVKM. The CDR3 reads CASSLWRDPGTLRSYEQYF. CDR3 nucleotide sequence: TGTGCCAGCAGTTTATGGAGGGATCCCGGGACTCTCCGCTCCTACGAGCAGTACTTC.

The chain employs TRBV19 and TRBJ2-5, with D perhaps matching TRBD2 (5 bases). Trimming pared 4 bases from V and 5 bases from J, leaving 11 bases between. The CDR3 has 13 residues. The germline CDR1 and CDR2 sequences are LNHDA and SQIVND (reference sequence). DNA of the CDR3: TGTGCCAGTAGTAACTCCCGAGGGGAGACCCAGTACTTC. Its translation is CASSNSRGETQYF.

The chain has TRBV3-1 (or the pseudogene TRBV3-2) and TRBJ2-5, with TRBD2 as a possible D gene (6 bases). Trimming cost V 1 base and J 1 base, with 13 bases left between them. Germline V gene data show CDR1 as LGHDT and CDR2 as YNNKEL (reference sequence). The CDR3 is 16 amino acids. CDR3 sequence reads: CASSQGRGEAQETQYF. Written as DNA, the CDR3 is TGTGCCAGCAGCCAAGGCCGTGGGGAGGCCCAAGAGACCCAGTACTTC.

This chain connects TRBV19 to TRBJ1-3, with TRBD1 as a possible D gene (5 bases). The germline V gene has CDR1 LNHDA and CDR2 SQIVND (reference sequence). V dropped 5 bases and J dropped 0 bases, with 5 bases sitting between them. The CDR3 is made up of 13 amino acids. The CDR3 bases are TGTGCCAGTAGTGACAGCTCTGGAAACACCATATATTTT. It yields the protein CASSDSSGNTIYF.

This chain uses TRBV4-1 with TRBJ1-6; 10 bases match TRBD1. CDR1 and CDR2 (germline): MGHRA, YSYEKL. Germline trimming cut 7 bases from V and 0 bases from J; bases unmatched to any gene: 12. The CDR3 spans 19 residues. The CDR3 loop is CASTPGQGGPGSYNSPLHF. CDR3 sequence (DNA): TGCGCCAGCACCCCAGGACAGGGGGGACCCGGCTCCTATAATTCACCCCTCCACTTT.

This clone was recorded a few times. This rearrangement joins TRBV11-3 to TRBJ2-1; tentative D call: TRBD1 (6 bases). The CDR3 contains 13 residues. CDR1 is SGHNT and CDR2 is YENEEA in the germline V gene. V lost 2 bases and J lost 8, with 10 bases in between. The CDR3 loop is CASSLRAGDEQFF. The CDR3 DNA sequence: TGTGCCAGCAGCTTAAGGGCAGGGGATGAGCAGTTCTTC.

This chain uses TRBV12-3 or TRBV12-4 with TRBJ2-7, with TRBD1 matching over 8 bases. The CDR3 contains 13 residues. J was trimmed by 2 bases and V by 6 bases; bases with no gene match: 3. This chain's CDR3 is CASRTGETYEQYF. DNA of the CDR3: TGTGCCAGCAGGACAGGGGAGACCTACGAGCAGTACTTC.

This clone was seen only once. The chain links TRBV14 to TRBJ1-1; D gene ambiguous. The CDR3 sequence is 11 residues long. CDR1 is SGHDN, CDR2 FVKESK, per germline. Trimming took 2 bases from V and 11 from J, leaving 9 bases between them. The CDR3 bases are TGTGCCAGCAGCCAACACGCAGTGGCTTTCTTT. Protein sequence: CASSQHAVAFF.

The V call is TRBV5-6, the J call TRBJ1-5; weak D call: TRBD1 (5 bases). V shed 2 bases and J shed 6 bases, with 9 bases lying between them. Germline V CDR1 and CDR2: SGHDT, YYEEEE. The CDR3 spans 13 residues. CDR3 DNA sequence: TGTGCCAGCAGCTTCGGGGGGGGTCAGCCCCAGCATTTT. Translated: CASSFGGGQPQHF.

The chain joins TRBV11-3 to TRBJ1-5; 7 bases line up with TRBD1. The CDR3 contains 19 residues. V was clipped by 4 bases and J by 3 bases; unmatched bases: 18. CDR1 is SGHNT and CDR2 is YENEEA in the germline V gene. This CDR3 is CASSSFYRQGRFLNQPQHF. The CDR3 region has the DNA TGTGCCAGCAGCTCTTTTTATCGACAGGGACGTTTTCTCAATCAGCCCCAGCATTTT.

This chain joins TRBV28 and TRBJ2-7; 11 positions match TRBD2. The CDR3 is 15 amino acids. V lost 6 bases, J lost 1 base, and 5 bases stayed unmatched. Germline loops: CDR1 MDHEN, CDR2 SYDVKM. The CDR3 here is CASRLTSGSSYEQYF. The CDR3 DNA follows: TGTGCCAGCAGGCTTACTAGCGGGAGTTCCTACGAGCAGTACTTC.

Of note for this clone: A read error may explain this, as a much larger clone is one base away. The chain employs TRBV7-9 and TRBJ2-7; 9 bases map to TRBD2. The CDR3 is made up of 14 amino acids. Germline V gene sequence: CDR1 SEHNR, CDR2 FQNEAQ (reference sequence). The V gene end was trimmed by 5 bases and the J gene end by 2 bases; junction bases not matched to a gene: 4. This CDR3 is CASSLSGRPYEQYF. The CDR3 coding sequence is TGTGCCAGCAGCCTTAGCGGGAGACCCTACGAGCAGTACTTC.

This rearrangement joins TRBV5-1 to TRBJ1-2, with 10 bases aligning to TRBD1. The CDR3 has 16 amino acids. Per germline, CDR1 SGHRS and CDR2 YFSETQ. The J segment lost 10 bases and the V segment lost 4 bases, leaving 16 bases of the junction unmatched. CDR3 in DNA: TGCGCCAGCAGCGCGTCGACAGGGGGCGGAGGCCCGATCTACACCTTC. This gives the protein CASSASTGGGGPIYTF.

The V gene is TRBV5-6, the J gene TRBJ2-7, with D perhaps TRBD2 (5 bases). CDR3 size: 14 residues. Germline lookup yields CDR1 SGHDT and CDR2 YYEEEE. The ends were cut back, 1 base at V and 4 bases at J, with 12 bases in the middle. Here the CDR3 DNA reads TGTGCCAGCAGCTTGATAAGCGGACGATACGAGCAGTACTTC. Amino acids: CASSLISGRYEQYF.

The CDR3 protein is CASSLWEGNYGYTF. CDR3 bases: TGTGCCAGCAGTTTATGGGAGGGGAACTATGGCTACACCTTC. This chain joins TRBV28 and TRBJ1-2; D might be TRBD1 (5 bases). Germline loops: CDR1 MDHEN, CDR2 SYDVKM. V was clipped by 0 bases and J by 2 bases, with 7 bases between them. The CDR3 has 14 residues.

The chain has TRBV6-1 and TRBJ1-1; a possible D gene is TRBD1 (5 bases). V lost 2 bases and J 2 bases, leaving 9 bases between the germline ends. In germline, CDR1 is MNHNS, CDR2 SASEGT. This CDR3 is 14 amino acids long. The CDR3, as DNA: TGTGCCAGCAGTGAAACAGGAGCCAACACTGAAGCTTTCTTT. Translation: CASSETGANTEAFF.

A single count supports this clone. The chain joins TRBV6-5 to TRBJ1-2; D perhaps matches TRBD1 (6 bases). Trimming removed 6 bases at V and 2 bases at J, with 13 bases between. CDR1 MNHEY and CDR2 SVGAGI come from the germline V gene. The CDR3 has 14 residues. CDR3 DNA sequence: TGTGCCAGCAGGCCGACAGGATTCAACTATGGCTACACCTTC. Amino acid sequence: CASRPTGFNYGYTF.

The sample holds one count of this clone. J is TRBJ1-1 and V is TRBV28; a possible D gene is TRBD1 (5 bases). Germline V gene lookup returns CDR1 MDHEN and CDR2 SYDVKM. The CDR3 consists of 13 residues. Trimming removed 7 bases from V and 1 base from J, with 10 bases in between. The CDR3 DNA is TGTGCCAGCACTACCCAGGGGAACACTGAAGCTTTCTTT. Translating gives CASTTQGNTEAFF.

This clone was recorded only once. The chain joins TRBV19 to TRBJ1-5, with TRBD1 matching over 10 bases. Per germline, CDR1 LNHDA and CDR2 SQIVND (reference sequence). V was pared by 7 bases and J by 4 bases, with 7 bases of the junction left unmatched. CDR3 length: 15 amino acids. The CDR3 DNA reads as TGTGCCAGTACCGTTGGGACAGGGGCGAATCAGCCCCAGCATTTT. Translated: CASTVGTGANQPQHF.

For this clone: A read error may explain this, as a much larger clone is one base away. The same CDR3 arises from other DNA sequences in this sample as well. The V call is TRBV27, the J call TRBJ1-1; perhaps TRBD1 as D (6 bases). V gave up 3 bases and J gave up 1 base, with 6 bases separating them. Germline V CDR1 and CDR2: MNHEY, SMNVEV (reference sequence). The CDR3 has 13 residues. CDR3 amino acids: CASSLGQNTEAFF. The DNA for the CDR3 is TGTGCCAGCAGTTTGGGACAGAACACTGAAGCTTTCTTT.

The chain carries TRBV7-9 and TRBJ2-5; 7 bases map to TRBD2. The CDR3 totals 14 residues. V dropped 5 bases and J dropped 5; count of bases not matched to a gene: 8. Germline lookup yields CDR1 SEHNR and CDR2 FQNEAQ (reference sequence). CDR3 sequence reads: CASSPRGGSETQYF. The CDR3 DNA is TGTGCCAGCAGCCCCCGGGGCGGGAGCGAGACCCAGTACTTC.

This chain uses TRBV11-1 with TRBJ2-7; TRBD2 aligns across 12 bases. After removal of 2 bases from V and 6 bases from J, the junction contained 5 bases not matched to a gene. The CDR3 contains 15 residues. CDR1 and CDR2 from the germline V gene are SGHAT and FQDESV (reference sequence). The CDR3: CASSLLGLAGSEQYF. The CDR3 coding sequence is TGTGCCAGCAGCTTACTAGGACTAGCGGGGAGCGAGCAGTACTTC. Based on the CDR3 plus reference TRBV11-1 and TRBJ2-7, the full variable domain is EAEVAQSPRYKITEKSQAVAFWCDPISGHATLYWYRQILGQGPELLVQFQDESVVDDSQLPKDRFSAERLKGVDSTLKIQPAELGDSAMYLCASSLLGLAGSEQYFGPGTRLTVT.

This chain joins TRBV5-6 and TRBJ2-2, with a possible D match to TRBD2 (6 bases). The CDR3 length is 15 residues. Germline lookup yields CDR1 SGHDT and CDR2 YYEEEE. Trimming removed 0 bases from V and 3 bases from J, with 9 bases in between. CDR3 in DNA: TGTGCCAGCAGCTTGGCGGGAGTCCACACCGGGGAGCTGTTTTTT. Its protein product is CASSLAGVHTGELFF.

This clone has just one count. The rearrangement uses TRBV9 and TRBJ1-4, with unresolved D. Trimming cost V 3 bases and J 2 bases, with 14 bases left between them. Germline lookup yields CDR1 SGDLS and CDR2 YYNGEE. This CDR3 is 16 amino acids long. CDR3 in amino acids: CASSGGAFATNEKLFF. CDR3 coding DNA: TGTGCCAGCAGCGGGGGAGCCTTTGCGACTAATGAAAAACTGTTTTTT.

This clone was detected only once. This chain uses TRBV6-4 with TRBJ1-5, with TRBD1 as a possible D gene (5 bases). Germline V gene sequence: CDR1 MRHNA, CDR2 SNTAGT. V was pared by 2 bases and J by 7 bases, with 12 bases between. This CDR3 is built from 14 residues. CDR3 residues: CASSDIAGRQPQHF. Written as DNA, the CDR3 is TGTGCCAGCAGTGACATAGCAGGGCGGCAGCCCCAGCATTTT.

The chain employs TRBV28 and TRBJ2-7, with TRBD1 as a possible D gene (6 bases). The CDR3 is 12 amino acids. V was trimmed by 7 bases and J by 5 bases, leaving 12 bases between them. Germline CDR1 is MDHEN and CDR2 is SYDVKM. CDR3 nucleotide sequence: TGTGCCAGCAAAAAGCAGGGGCACGAGCAGTACTTC. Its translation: CASKKQGHEQYF.